The rows below give T cell receptor beta chains drawn from one sample of a study of OX40 agonist ivuxolimab in advanced cancers. Produced via immunoSEQ multiplex PCR; TCRdb's table is partial and in-frame only. The table includes around 100,000 clones, less than 95% detected once. Specimen: CD4+ or CD8+ T cells sorted from blood, collected in a trial of the OX40 agonist ivuxolimab. These receptors originate from an adult with an advanced solid tumor such as melanoma, head and neck, liver or kidney cancer. The CDR3 runs from the conserved cysteine through the conserved F or W. Fields, in order: D gene, J gene, clone size, V gene, CDR3 protein, CDR3 DNA. The D gene is left open where the match is weak. Clone size is shown for a subset of rows, as once, few, many or a class of expanded clone.

D: TRBD1; J: TRBJ2-7; size: .; V: TRBV5-4; CDR3: CASSRGQSYEQYF; DNA: TGTGCCAGCAGCAGGGGACAGTCCTACGAGCAGTACTTC
D: .; J: TRBJ1-4; size: .; V: TRBV10-3; CDR3: CAISEAGLPEKLFF; DNA: TGTGCCATCAGTGAGGCGGGATTACCAGAAAAACTGTTTTTT
D: .; J: TRBJ2-5; size: .; V: TRBV28; CDR3: CASTQTADEETQYF; DNA: TGTGCCAGCACCCAGACAGCGGATGAGGAGACCCAGTACTTC
D: .; J: TRBJ1-3; size: once; V: TRBV18; CDR3: CASSREAGNTIYF; DNA: TGTGCCAGCTCACGGGAAGCTGGAAACACCATATATTTT
D: .; J: TRBJ2-1; size: few; V: TRBV19; CDR3: CASGIGGQFF; DNA: TGTGCCAGCGGCATAGGTGGGCAGTTCTTC
D: TRBD2; J: TRBJ2-5; size: .; V: TRBV19; CDR3: CASRPAGGQETQYF; DNA: TGTGCCAGTAGGCCAGCGGGAGGTCAGGAGACCCAGTACTTC
D: TRBD1; J: TRBJ2-7; size: .; V: TRBV19; CDR3: CASSIDGRGRVYEQYF; DNA: TGTGCCAGTAGTATTGACGGTAGGGGGCGCGTTTACGAGCAGTACTTC
D: .; J: TRBJ1-5; size: once; V: TRBV4-2; CDR3: CASSQDPVGGGGQPQHF; DNA: TGTGCCAGCAGCCAAGACCCCGTAGGCGGGGGAGGTCAGCCCCAGCATTTT
D: TRBD2; J: TRBJ2-5; size: .; V: TRBV5-6; CDR3: CASSPGTSGQETQYF; DNA: TGTGCCAGCAGCCCCGGGACTAGCGGACAAGAGACCCAGTACTTC
D: .; J: TRBJ2-5; size: .; V: TRBV5-1; CDR3: CASSPTDAKETQYF; DNA: TGCGCCAGCAGCCCGACGGATGCAAAGGAGACCCAGTACTTC
D: TRBD2; J: TRBJ2-4; size: .; V: TRBV5-1; CDR3: CASSPRKRESNIQYF; DNA: TGCGCCAGCAGCCCCCGGAAGCGGGAGTCGAACATTCAGTACTTC
D: .; J: TRBJ2-1; size: once; V: TRBV4-2; CDR3: CASSQDRDPISYNEQFF; DNA: TGTGCCAGCAGCCAAGACCGGGATCCCATCTCCTACAATGAGCAGTTCTTC
D: TRBD2; J: TRBJ2-3; size: .; V: TRBV7-8; CDR3: CASSLRLGTSGSSDTQYF; DNA: TGTGCCAGCAGCTTGAGACTTGGGACTAGCGGGAGCTCAGATACGCAGTATTTT
D: .; J: TRBJ1-2; size: .; V: TRBV11-2; CDR3: CASSLDRFFGYTF; DNA: TGTGCCAGCAGCTTAGATCGGTTTTTTGGATACACCTTC
D: .; J: TRBJ1-2; size: once; V: TRBV7-2; CDR3: CASSQAPGDYGYTF; DNA: TGTGCCAGCAGCCAGGCCCCGGGGGACTATGGCTACACCTTC
D: TRBD1; J: TRBJ1-1; size: .; V: TRBV4-3; CDR3: CASSQAGTGGAEAFF; DNA: TGCGCCAGCAGCCAAGCCGGGACAGGGGGCGCGGAAGCTTTCTTT
D: .; J: TRBJ1-2; size: .; V: TRBV2; CDR3: CASSDRRLFDYGYTF; DNA: TGTGCCAGCAGTGACCGCAGACTATTTGACTATGGCTACACCTTC
D: .; J: TRBJ2-1; size: .; V: TRBV4-2; CDR3: CASSQDLTHRGRDEQFF; DNA: TGTGCCAGCAGCCAAGATTTAACCCACCGTGGGCGCGATGAGCAGTTCTTC
D: .; J: TRBJ2-7; size: .; V: TRBV7-2; CDR3: CASSLASGIYEQYF; DNA: TGTGCCAGCAGCTTAGCTTCGGGGATTTACGAGCAGTACTTC
D: .; J: TRBJ2-7; size: once; V: TRBV29-1; CDR3: CSIRRTGSYEQYF; DNA: TGCAGCATCCGACGGACTGGAAGCTACGAGCAGTACTTC
D: TRBD2; J: TRBJ2-1; size: .; V: TRBV28; CDR3: CASSPGLAGSKQFF; DNA: TGTGCCAGCAGTCCGGGACTAGCGGGCAGTAAGCAGTTCTTC
D: .; J: TRBJ2-1; size: once; V: TRBV5-6; CDR3: CASSRRLGVRNEQFF; DNA: TGTGCCAGCAGCCGCAGGTTGGGAGTTCGGAATGAGCAGTTCTTC
D: .; J: TRBJ2-3; size: .; V: TRBV6-1; CDR3: CASSLNVWADTQYF; DNA: TGTGCCAGCAGTCTGAATGTATGGGCAGATACGCAGTATTTT
D: TRBD2; J: TRBJ2-1; size: .; V: TRBV5-1; CDR3: CASSLTSEGEQFF; DNA: TGCGCCAGCAGCTTGACTAGCGAGGGAGAGCAGTTCTTC
D: TRBD2; J: TRBJ2-7; size: .; V: TRBV10-3; CDR3: CAISESAGAQYF; DNA: TGTGCCATCAGTGAATCGGCGGGAGCACAGTACTTC
D: TRBD2; J: TRBJ2-3; size: .; V: TRBV5-6; CDR3: CASSLFAGGSTDTQYF; DNA: TGTGCCAGCAGCTTGTTTGCGGGAGGTAGCACAGATACGCAGTATTTT
D: .; J: TRBJ2-3; size: .; V: TRBV28; CDR3: CASSLGLLTDTQYF; DNA: TGTGCCAGCAGTTTAGGTCTACTCACAGATACGCAGTATTTT
D: TRBD2; J: TRBJ2-3; size: once; V: TRBV4-2; CDR3: CASSQGFTLAGGRSDTQYF; DNA: TGTGCCAGCAGCCAAGGTTTTACCCTAGCGGGAGGCCGTTCAGATACGCAGTATTTT
D: .; J: TRBJ2-2; size: .; V: TRBV6-4; CDR3: CASSDWYGELFF; DNA: TGTGCCAGCAGTGACTGGTACGGGGAGCTGTTTTTT
D: TRBD2; J: TRBJ2-1; size: .; V: TRBV5-1; CDR3: CASSHRGLANLYNEQFF; DNA: TGCGCCAGCAGCCATAGGGGACTAGCGAACCTTTACAATGAGCAGTTCTTC
D: .; J: TRBJ2-1; size: .; V: TRBV11-2; CDR3: CASTGPSGSYNEQFF; DNA: TGTGCCTCCACAGGGCCTAGCGGTTCCTACAATGAGCAGTTCTTC
D: .; J: TRBJ2-3; size: once; V: TRBV5-8; CDR3: CASSLGVAADTQYF; DNA: TGTGCCAGCAGCTTGGGAGTAGCTGCAGATACGCAGTATTTT
D: TRBD1; J: TRBJ2-1; size: .; V: TRBV7-9; CDR3: CAWTGYDNEQFF; DNA: TGTGCCTGGACAGGGTACGACAATGAGCAGTTCTTC
D: .; J: TRBJ2-1; size: .; V: TRBV29-1; CDR3: CSVVRIYNEQFF; DNA: TGCAGCGTTGTGCGCATTTACAATGAGCAGTTCTTC
D: .; J: TRBJ2-3; size: .; V: TRBV7-2; CDR3: CASSLDSRTDTQYF; DNA: TGTGCCAGCAGCCTTGACAGCAGAACAGATACGCAGTATTTT
D: .; J: TRBJ2-5; size: .; V: TRBV27; CDR3: CASSLGGLETQYF; DNA: TGTGCCAGCAGTCTAGGGGGGCTAGAGACCCAGTACTTC
D: .; J: TRBJ2-5; size: .; V: TRBV21-1; CDR3: CASSKARDRGETQYF; DNA: TGTGCCAGCAGCAAAGCGCGAGACAGGGGTGAGACCCAGTACTTC
D: .; J: TRBJ2-5; size: .; V: TRBV29-1; CDR3: CSVDTETQYF; DNA: TGCAGCGTTGATACTGAGACCCAGTACTTC
D: .; J: TRBJ2-3; size: .; V: TRBV29-1; CDR3: CSEGNGRYF; DNA: TGCAGCGAGGGGAACGGTCGGTATTTT
D: TRBD2; J: TRBJ2-1; size: .; V: TRBV28; CDR3: CASRGRAGEQFF; DNA: TGTGCCAGCAGGGGGAGGGCCGGTGAGCAGTTCTTC
D: .; J: TRBJ2-7; size: .; V: TRBV5-5; CDR3: CASSLSGGGIEQYF; DNA: TGTGCCAGCAGCTTATCCGGGGGAGGAATCGAGCAGTACTTC
D: .; J: TRBJ2-5; size: .; V: TRBV28; CDR3: CASSSTGTAGQETQYF; DNA: TGTGCCAGCAGTTCAACGGGGACTGCCGGACAAGAGACCCAGTACTTC
D: .; J: TRBJ1-2; size: .; V: TRBV6-5; CDR3: CASSWARVDYGYTF; DNA: TGTGCCAGCAGTTGGGCCAGGGTCGACTATGGCTACACCTTC
D: TRBD1; J: TRBJ1-2; size: .; V: TRBV9; CDR3: CASSPRQGEYGYTF; DNA: TGTGCCAGCAGCCCTCGACAGGGAGAATATGGCTACACCTTC
D: .; J: TRBJ2-2; size: few; V: TRBV12-5; CDR3: CASGTTQRGLVRANTGELFF; DNA: TGTGCTAGTGGTACTACTCAGAGGGGACTTGTAAGAGCGAACACCGGGGAGCTGTTTTTT
D: .; J: TRBJ2-1; size: .; V: TRBV9; CDR3: CASSVGTLSDNEQFF; DNA: TGTGCCAGCAGCGTAGGGACCCTGTCGGACAATGAGCAGTTCTTC
D: .; J: TRBJ1-1; size: .; V: TRBV6-1; CDR3: CASSEVTTTTEAFF; DNA: TGTGCCAGCAGTGAAGTCACGACGACCACTGAAGCTTTCTTT
D: .; J: TRBJ2-2; size: .; V: TRBV7-9; CDR3: CASTKGPFANTGELFF; DNA: TGTGCCAGCACCAAAGGTCCTTTTGCGAACACCGGGGAGCTGTTTTTT
D: .; J: TRBJ2-1; size: .; V: TRBV7-3; CDR3: CASSFGRASQFF; DNA: TGTGCCAGCAGCTTTGGTAGGGCTAGTCAGTTCTTC
D: TRBD1; J: TRBJ2-1; size: .; V: TRBV7-2; CDR3: CASSSLTGNDEQFF; DNA: TGTGCCAGCAGCTCGCTGACAGGGAACGATGAGCAGTTCTTC